This TCR beta chain appears in the sequencing data of a study of blood T cell repertoires in COVID-19. Study overall: PBMCs, B-cell-depleted T cells, or T cells were the source of the cDNA or gDNA that made up the material.

Source study methods: Amplification of reference gene primers was used by the study to estimate nucleated cell counts. Measured with immunoSEQ multiplex PCR; TCRdb has only the in-frame clones, and not every one. Clone size and V and J calls were adopted from that table, with D and trimming inferred from the DNA. The table includes roughly 200,000 clones, 80% to 85% detected once. Germline-derived CDR1 and CDR2 are SQVTM and ANQGSEA. The CDR3 contains 13 residues. V was pared by 6 bases and J by 4 bases, with 13 bases between. Cohorts were based on clinical histories the participants reported. The chain links TRBV29-1 to TRBJ1-3; D is perhaps TRBD1 (5 bases). The sequencing input was PBMCs or T cells enriched from blood (not recorded which). This sequence was found in a woman aged 25-40 years who had been exposed to COVID-19. CDR3 amino acids: CSVSGVGGNTIYF. The DNA of the CDR3 is TGCAGCGTCTCGGGGGTTGGAGGAAACACCATATATTTT.